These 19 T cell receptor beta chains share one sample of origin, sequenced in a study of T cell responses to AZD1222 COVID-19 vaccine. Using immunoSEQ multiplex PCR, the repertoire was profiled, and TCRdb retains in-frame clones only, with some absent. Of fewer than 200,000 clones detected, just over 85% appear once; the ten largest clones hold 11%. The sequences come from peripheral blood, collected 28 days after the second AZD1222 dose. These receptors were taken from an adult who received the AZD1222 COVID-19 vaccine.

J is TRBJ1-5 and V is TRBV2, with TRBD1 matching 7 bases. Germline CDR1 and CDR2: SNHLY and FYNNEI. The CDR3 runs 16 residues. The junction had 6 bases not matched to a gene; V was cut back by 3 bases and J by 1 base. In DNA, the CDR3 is TGTGCCAGCAGTGACGGAAAGGGGGCGAGCAATCAGCCCCAGCATTTT. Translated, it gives CASSDGKGASNQPQHF.

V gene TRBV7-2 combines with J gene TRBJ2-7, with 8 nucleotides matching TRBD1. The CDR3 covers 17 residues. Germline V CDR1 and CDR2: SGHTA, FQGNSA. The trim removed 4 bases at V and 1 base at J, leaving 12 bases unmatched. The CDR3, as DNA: TGTGCCAGCAGCTCGCCCGGACAGGGAAGGCCGTCCTACGAGCAGTACTTC. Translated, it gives CASSSPGQGRPSYEQYF.

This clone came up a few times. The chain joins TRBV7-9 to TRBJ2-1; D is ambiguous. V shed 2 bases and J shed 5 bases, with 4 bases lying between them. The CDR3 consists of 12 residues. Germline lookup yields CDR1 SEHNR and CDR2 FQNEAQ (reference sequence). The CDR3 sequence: CASSLSHNEQFF. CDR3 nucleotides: TGTGCCAGCAGCTTAAGTCACAATGAGCAGTTCTTC.

Written as DNA, the CDR3 is TGTGCCAGTAAAGCGACAGGCAACCCCCACCAAGAGACCCAGTACTTC. Its translation: CASKATGNPHQETQYF. This chain uses TRBV19 with TRBJ2-5; possible D gene TRBD1, 6 bases. The CDR3 has 16 amino acids. V lost 7 bases and J 0 bases, leaving 18 bases between the germline ends. Germline values: CDR1 LNHDA, CDR2 SQIVND (reference sequence).

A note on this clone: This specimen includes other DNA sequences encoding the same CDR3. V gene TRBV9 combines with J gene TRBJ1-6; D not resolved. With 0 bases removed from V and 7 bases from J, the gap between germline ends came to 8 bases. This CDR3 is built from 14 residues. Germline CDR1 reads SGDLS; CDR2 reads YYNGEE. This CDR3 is CASSVGTPNSPLHF. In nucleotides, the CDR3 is TGTGCCAGCAGCGTAGGTACACCCAATTCACCCCTCCACTTT.

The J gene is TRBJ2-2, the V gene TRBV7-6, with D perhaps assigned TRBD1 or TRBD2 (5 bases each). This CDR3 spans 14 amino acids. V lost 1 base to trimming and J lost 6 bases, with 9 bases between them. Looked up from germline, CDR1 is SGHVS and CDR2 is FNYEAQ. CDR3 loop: CASSLVGVSGELFF. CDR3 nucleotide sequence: TGTGCCAGCAGCTTAGTGGGGGTTTCCGGGGAGCTGTTTTTT.

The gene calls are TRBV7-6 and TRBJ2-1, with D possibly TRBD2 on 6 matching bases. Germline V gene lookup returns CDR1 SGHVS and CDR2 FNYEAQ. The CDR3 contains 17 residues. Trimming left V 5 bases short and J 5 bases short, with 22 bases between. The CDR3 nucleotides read TGTGCCAGCAGCCCCGGTAAGGGTGGGGGGTTCGACAATGAGCAGTTCTTC. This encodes CASSPGKGGGFDNEQFF.

CDR3 in amino acids: CASSQRGVLGYTF. Here the CDR3 DNA reads TGTGCCAGCAGCCAAAGGGGTGTCCTTGGCTACACCTTC. This chain links TRBV7-2 with TRBJ1-2; the D gene is possibly TRBD1 (5 bases). The V gene lost 5 bases and the J gene lost 7 bases, with 14 bases spanning the gap. Germline-derived CDR1 and CDR2 are SGHTA and FQGNSA. The CDR3 contains 13 residues.

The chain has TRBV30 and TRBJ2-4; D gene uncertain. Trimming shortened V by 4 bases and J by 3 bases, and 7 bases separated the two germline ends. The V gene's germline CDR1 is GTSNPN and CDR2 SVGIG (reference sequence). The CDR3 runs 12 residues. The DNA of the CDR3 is TGTGCCTGGACTATAGTCAAAAACATTCAGTACTTC. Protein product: CAWTIVKNIQYF.

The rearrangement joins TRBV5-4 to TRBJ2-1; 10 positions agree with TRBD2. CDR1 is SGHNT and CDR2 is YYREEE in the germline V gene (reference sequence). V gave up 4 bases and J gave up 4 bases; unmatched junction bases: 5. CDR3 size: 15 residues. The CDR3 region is CASSPAGGPYNEQFF. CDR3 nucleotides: TGTGCCAGCAGCCCAGCGGGGGGGCCGTACAATGAGCAGTTCTTC. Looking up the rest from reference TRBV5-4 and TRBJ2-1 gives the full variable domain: ETGVTQSPTHLIKTRGQQVTLRCSSQSGHNTVSWYQQALGQGPQFIFQYYREEENGRGNFPPRFSGLQFPNYSSELNVNALELDDSALYLCASSPAGGPYNEQFFGPGTRLTVL.

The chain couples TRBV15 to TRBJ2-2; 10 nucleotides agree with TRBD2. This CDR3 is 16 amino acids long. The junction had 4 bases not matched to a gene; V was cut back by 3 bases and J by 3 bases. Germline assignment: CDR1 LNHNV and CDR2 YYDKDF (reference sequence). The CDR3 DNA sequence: TGTGCCACCAGCAGTCTAGCGGGGGCGTACACCGGGGAGCTGTTTTTT. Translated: CATSSLAGAYTGELFF. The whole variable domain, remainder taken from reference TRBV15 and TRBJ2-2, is DAMVIQNPRYQVTQFGKPVTLSCSQTLNHNVMYWYQQKSSQAPKLLFHYYDKDFNNEADTPDNFQSRRPNTSFCFLDIRSPGLGDTAMYLCATSSLAGAYTGELFFGEGSRLTVL.

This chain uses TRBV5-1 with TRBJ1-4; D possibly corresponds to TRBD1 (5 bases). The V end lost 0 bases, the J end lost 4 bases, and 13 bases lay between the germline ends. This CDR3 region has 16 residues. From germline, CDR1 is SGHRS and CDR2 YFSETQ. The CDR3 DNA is TGCGCCAGCAGCTTGGGGGACGCCCTTCATAATGAAAAACTGTTTTTT. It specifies CASSLGDALHNEKLFF.

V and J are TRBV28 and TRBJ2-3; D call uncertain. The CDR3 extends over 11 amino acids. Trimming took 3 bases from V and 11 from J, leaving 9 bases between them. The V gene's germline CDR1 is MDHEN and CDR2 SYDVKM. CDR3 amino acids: CASSLLTRQYF. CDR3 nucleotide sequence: TGTGCCAGCAGTTTGCTAACGCGGCAGTATTTT.

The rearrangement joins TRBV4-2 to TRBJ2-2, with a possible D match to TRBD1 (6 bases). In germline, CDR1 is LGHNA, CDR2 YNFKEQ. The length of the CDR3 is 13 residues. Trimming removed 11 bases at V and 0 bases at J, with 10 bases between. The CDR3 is CASKGANTGELFF. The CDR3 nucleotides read TGTGCCTCAAAGGGGGCGAACACCGGGGAGCTGTTTTTT.

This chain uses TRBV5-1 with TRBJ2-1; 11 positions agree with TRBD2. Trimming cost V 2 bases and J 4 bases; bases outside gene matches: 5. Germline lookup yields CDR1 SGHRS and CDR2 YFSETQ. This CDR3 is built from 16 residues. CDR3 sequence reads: CASSFVPSGGYNEQFF. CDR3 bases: TGCGCCAGCAGCTTTGTCCCTAGCGGGGGGTACAATGAGCAGTTCTTC. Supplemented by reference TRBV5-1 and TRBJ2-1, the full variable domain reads KAGVTQTPRYLIKTRGQQVTLSCSPISGHRSVSWYQQTPGQGLQFLFEYFSETQRNKGNFPGRFSGRQFSNSRSEMNVSTLELGDSALYLCASSFVPSGGYNEQFFGPGTRLTVL.

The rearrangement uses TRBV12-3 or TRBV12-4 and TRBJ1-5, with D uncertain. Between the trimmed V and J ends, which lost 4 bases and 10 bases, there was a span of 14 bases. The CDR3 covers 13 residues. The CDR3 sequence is CASSSRIDSPQHF. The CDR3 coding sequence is TGTGCCAGCAGTTCTCGAATAGATTCTCCCCAGCATTTT.

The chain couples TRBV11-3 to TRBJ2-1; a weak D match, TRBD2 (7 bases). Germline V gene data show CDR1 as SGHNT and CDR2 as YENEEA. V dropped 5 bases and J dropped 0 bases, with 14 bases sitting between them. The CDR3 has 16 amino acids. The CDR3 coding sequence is TGTGCCAGCAGCCCACGTCGGGGGGCCTCCTACAATGAGCAGTTCTTC. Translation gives CASSPRRGASYNEQFF.

The CDR3 reads CASSDQGQQPQHF. CDR3 DNA: TGTGCCAGCAGTGATCAGGGCCAACAGCCCCAGCATTTT. The chain carries TRBV6-1 and TRBJ1-5; a weak D match, TRBD1 (5 bases). The CDR3 runs to 13 residues. In germline, CDR1 is MNHNS, CDR2 SASEGT. Trimming removed 3 bases at V and 7 bases at J, with 10 bases between.

The CDR3 DNA follows: TGTGCCAGCAGCGCCATACAGGGGGAGGCTTTCTTT. Its translation is CASSAIQGEAFF. V gene TRBV9 combines with J gene TRBJ1-1, with 8 bases aligning to TRBD1. This CDR3 contains 12 residues. Germline CDR1 reads SGDLS; CDR2 reads YYNGEE. V trimming: 3 bases; J trimming: 11 bases; junction bases outside the gene matches: 6.